These T cell receptor beta chains were read from a single sample in a study of blood T cell repertoires in COVID-19. Clones were read by immunoSEQ multiplex PCR, and TCRdb kept only the in-frame ones, dropping some. The table includes 300,000 to 450,000 clones, roughly 84% detected once. Sequenced material: PBMCs or T cells enriched from blood (not recorded which). All receptors come from a woman in her thirties who had recovered from COVID-19. Both conserved end residues are part of each CDR3. A D gene is named only where the DNA matches it firmly. The listing skips clone size in some rows; elsewhere it reads once, few, many or a size class.

V	D	J	size	length	DNA	CDR3
TRBV12-3/TRBV12-4	TRBD1	TRBJ1-4	NA	13	TGTGCCAGCAGTAGGACAGGGGGGGAAAAACTGTTTTTT	CASSRTGGEKLFF
TRBV10-3	NA	TRBJ1-1	NA	13	TGTGCCATCAGTGATGGCAGAGGCACTGAAGCTTTCTTT	CAISDGRGTEAFF
TRBV29-1	NA	TRBJ2-6	NA	15	TGCAGCGTTGGGCAGGGTCACTCTGGGGCCAACGTCCTGACTTTC	CSVGQGHSGANVLTF
TRBV2	NA	TRBJ1-2	NA	14	TGTGCCAGCAGTGCGAGGCAGGGCCACTATGGCTACACCTTC	CASSARQGHYGYTF
TRBV6-5	NA	TRBJ1-2	NA	11	TGTGCCAGGGATAGGAGCTATGGCTACACCTTC	CARDRSYGYTF
TRBV7-8	NA	TRBJ2-2	NA	15	TGTGCCAGCAGCTTCCAGGGGACGTACACCGGGGAGCTGTTTTTT	CASSFQGTYTGELFF
TRBV30	TRBD1	TRBJ1-5	NA	20	TGTGCCTGGAGTACTAGCACAATCCGGGACAGCGGTTATAGCAATCAGCCCCAGCATTTT	CAWSTSTIRDSGYSNQPQHF
TRBV30	NA	TRBJ2-7	NA	14	TGTGCCTGGAAGGTGACAGCGAGCTCCTACGAGCAGTACTTC	CAWKVTASSYEQYF
TRBV27	TRBD2	TRBJ2-1	once	16	TGTGCCAGCAGTGAAAAGGGACTAGCGGGGTACAATGAGCAGTTCTTC	CASSEKGLAGYNEQFF
TRBV19	TRBD1	TRBJ1-6	NA	16	TGTGCCAGTAGTATCTGGGACAGTTCTTATAATTCACCCCTCCACTTT	CASSIWDSSYNSPLHF
TRBV7-9	NA	TRBJ1-1	NA	11	TGTGCCAGCAGGGACTACACTGAAGCTTTCTTT	CASRDYTEAFF
TRBV6-5	NA	TRBJ1-1	NA	11	TGTGCCAGCACCCAGGGTTCTGAAGCTTTCTTT	CASTQGSEAFF
TRBV12-3/TRBV12-4	NA	TRBJ1-2	NA	13	TGTGCCAGCAGTTTGGGAGGGAGCTATGGCTACACCTTC	CASSLGGSYGYTF
TRBV5-1	TRBD2	TRBJ2-3	NA	14	TGCGCCAGCAGCTTGGGACTAGCCCAAGATACGCAGTATTTT	CASSLGLAQDTQYF
TRBV5-1	TRBD1	TRBJ1-1	NA	16	TGCGCCAGCAGCTTGATGACAGGGGGAGGGAACACTGAAGCTTTCTTT	CASSLMTGGGNTEAFF
TRBV5-1	TRBD1	TRBJ2-5	NA	17	TGCGCCAGCAGTTTCCTATCCACAGGGGGCCGTGGGGAGACCCAGTACTTC	CASSFLSTGGRGETQYF
TRBV19	NA	TRBJ1-5	NA	15	TGTGCCAGTAGTATCGGGGAAAGATCTGCTCAGCCCCAGCATTTT	CASSIGERSAQPQHF
TRBV15	NA	TRBJ2-6	once	16	TGTGCCACCAGCAGAGATAAGGGGCCTGGGGCCAACGTCCTGACTTTC	CATSRDKGPGANVLTF
TRBV5-8	TRBD1	TRBJ1-5	NA	17	TGTGCCAGCAGTGCTCGGACAGGGAAGGTTAGCAATCAGCCCCAGCATTTT	CASSARTGKVSNQPQHF
TRBV19	NA	TRBJ2-3	NA	14	TGTGCCAGTAGTATACGAAACAGGGAGGATACGCAGTATTTT	CASSIRNREDTQYF
TRBV6-5	NA	TRBJ2-3	NA	14	TGTGCCAGCAGTCAAAACTCAGAACGACTCAACACTAGGTTT	CASSQNSERLNTRF
TRBV11-3	TRBD1	TRBJ2-3	NA	15	TGTGCCAGCAGCTTGACAGGGGCCTCCACAGATACGCAGTATTTT	CASSLTGASTDTQYF
TRBV7-8	NA	TRBJ1-2	NA	15	TGTGCCAGCAGCTCCCGGGACTTAAGGCGCTATGGCTACACCTTC	CASSSRDLRRYGYTF
TRBV7-8	NA	TRBJ1-2	NA	17	TGTGCCAGCAGCCCCATCCGCGAGGGGGAATATTTCTATGGCTACACCTTC	CASSPIREGEYFYGYTF
TRBV10-3	NA	TRBJ1-5	NA	15	TGTGCCATCAGTTCGAGCGGGCCACGGGGCCCGCCCCAGCATTTT	CAISSSGPRGPPQHF
TRBV24-1	TRBD1	TRBJ2-3	NA	15	TGTGCCACCAGTGCCAAAGGACAGGGCACAGATACGCAGTATTTT	CATSAKGQGTDTQYF
TRBV28	NA	TRBJ1-5	NA	18	TGTGCCAGCAGTCCCCACGACGGAGCTTTTTATAGCAATCAGCCCCAGCATTTT	CASSPHDGAFYSNQPQHF
TRBV7-8	NA	TRBJ1-1	NA	14	TGTGCCAGCAGCTTAGCCGGCGGGAACACTGAAGCTTTCTTT	CASSLAGGNTEAFF
TRBV30	NA	TRBJ2-1	once	12	TGTGCCTGGAGTGTATGGGCAGGCGAGCAGTTCTTC	CAWSVWAGEQFF
TRBV7-6	TRBD1	TRBJ2-7	NA	16	TGTGCCAGCAGCTCGTCTGCAGGGGGAAGCTCCTACGAGCAGTACTTC	CASSSSAGGSSYEQYF
TRBV15	TRBD2	TRBJ2-2	NA	14	TGTGCCACCAGGCAGCGGGGGAACACCGGGGAGCTGTTTTTT	CATRQRGNTGELFF
TRBV7-9	TRBD2	TRBJ2-7	NA	17	TGTGCCAGCAGCCCGGGACTAGCGGGGAGGTTGTCCTACGAGCAGTACTTC	CASSPGLAGRLSYEQYF
TRBV5-1	NA	TRBJ2-5	NA	13	TGCGCCAGCAGCGGTGGGGCACGAGAGACCCAGTACTTC	CASSGGARETQYF
TRBV9	NA	TRBJ1-4	NA	14	TGTGCCAGCAGCCCTGCTGGGGGAGGCGAAAAACTGTTTTTT	CASSPAGGGEKLFF
TRBV28	NA	TRBJ1-2	NA	14	TGTGCCAGCAGTTTAAAGGGCAGGGGCTATGGCTACACCTTC	CASSLKGRGYGYTF
TRBV4-1	TRBD1	TRBJ1-6	once	16	TGCGCCAGCAGCCAACACGGGACAGGTGATAATTCACCCCTCCACTTT	CASSQHGTGDNSPLHF
TRBV28	NA	TRBJ1-1	NA	15	TGTGCCAGCAGTTCCGGACCGCCTTCGGGGACTGAAGCTTTCTTT	CASSSGPPSGTEAFF
TRBV28	NA	TRBJ2-3	NA	14	TGTGCCAGCAGTAATCCGGGGGATCCAGATACGCAGTATTTT	CASSNPGDPDTQYF
TRBV28	NA	TRBJ1-5	NA	14	TGTGCCAGCAGTTTTTCCATTAGCAATCAGCCCCAGCATTTT	CASSFSISNQPQHF
TRBV15	NA	TRBJ2-2	NA	16	TGTGCCACCAGCAGAGAGGCTGGCGGGCACACCGGGGAGCTGTTTTTT	CATSREAGGHTGELFF
TRBV19	TRBD1	TRBJ2-3	NA	13	TGTGCCAGTAGTCCGTCAACAGGGGTCACGCAGTATTTT	CASSPSTGVTQYF
TRBV19	TRBD1	TRBJ1-2	NA	13	TGTGCCAGTACCAAGGGACAGGGATATGGCTACACCTTC	CASTKGQGYGYTF
TRBV6-1	TRBD1	TRBJ2-7	NA	15	TGTGCCAGCAGTGAACCCAAGGACAGGGGTTACGAGCAGTACTTC	CASSEPKDRGYEQYF
TRBV14	TRBD1	TRBJ1-2	NA	14	TGTGCCAGCAAGCTAAGGGACAGAAACTATGGCTACACCTTC	CASKLRDRNYGYTF
TRBV28	TRBD1	TRBJ1-2	NA	12	TGTGCCAGCAGGCGACAGGGTCCTGGCTACACCTTC	CASRRQGPGYTF
TRBV11-2	TRBD1	TRBJ1-4	once	16	TGTGCCAGCAGCAGCGGGACAGGGGGCGTTTATGAAAAACTGTTTTTT	CASSSGTGGVYEKLFF
TRBV7-2	TRBD2	TRBJ2-7	NA	17	TGTGCCAGCAGCTTAGTGGGCGGGGGGATTGCCCCCTACGAGCAGTACTTC	CASSLVGGGIAPYEQYF
TRBV6-5	TRBD1	TRBJ1-1	many	14	TGTGCCAGCAGGGGGGACAGGGGAAGAACTGAAGCTTTCTTT	CASRGDRGRTEAFF
TRBV6-1	NA	TRBJ2-7	NA	16	TGTGCCAGCAGTGATCTGAACAGGGCCCTATCCTACGAGCAGTACTTC	CASSDLNRALSYEQYF
TRBV11-2	NA	TRBJ2-2	NA	15	TGTGCCAGCAGCTTAGTTTCGGGGAACACCGGGGAGCTGTTTTTT	CASSLVSGNTGELFF
TRBV7-9	NA	TRBJ2-3	NA	17	TGTGCCAGCAGCTTGGGGCCGGGGGGCGCGGGCACAGATACGCAGTATTTT	CASSLGPGGAGTDTQYF
TRBV11-2	TRBD2	TRBJ2-3	NA	17	TGTGCCAGCAGCCTCGGGACTAGCGGGGACGGCAAAGATACGCAGTATTTT	CASSLGTSGDGKDTQYF
TRBV9	NA	TRBJ1-1	NA	14	TGTGCCAGCAGCGTAGCCGGGAAGAACACTGAAGCTTTCTTT	CASSVAGKNTEAFF